The 23 T cell receptor beta chains reported below all come from one sample, sequenced in a study of shared T cell receptors in the human thymus (dated by TCRdb to the early 2020s). The method was the immunoSEQ multiplex PCR assay. This immuneACCESS table, as held by TCRdb, lists in-frame sequences with V and J called but not all clones. Of the missing ones, under half trace to an unresolved V gene in checked studies; the others have no known cause. Counted in this sample were 630,000 or so clones; over 75% of them appeared once. The ten top clones hold under 0.01% of the sample. In addition, the sample was reused for a study of human thymus T cells.

Material for sequencing was thymocytes. All receptors derive from a boy under two years old with a congenital heart defect. Donor details come from another sample of the same person, matched by shared clones.

The chain links TRBV5-4 to TRBJ2-7; possible D gene TRBD1, 6 bases. Germline CDR1 reads SGHNT; CDR2 reads YYREEE (reference sequence). V lost 0 bases to trimming and J lost 5 bases, with 12 bases between them. The CDR3 is 14 amino acids. CDR3 in amino acids: CASSLGDKSHEQYF. Written as DNA, the CDR3 is TGTGCCAGCAGCTTGGGGGACAAGTCTCACGAGCAGTACTTC.

The chain couples TRBV6-1 to TRBJ2-7, with D possibly matching TRBD2 (5 bases). CDR1 is MNHNS and CDR2 is SASEGT in the germline V gene. The CDR3 extends over 11 amino acids. V lost 6 bases, J lost 3 bases, and 6 bases lay in between. CDR3 sequence: CASSEGYEQYF. DNA of the CDR3: TGTGCCAGCAGCGAGGGCTACGAGCAGTACTTC.

The genes are TRBV29-1 and TRBJ2-2, with TRBD2 identical over 8 bases. Germline CDR1 is SQVTM and CDR2 is ANQGSEA. CDR3 length: 14 amino acids. V lost 6 bases, J lost 7 bases, and 10 bases stayed unmatched. The CDR3, as DNA: TGCAGCGTCGAGGCCAGCGGGAGTATCGGGGAGCTGTTTTTT. It specifies CSVEASGSIGELFF.

This clone has only one observation. The chain joins TRBV19 to TRBJ1-5; 10 nucleotides align to TRBD1. The CDR3 length is 19 residues. J gave up 0 bases and V 1 base, and 9 bases lay outside the gene matches. The V gene's germline CDR1 is LNHDA and CDR2 SQIVND (reference sequence). The CDR3 region is CASSIGGTGEIYSNQPQHF. The CDR3 DNA follows: TGTGCCAGTAGTATAGGTGGGACAGGGGAAATTTATAGCAATCAGCCCCAGCATTTT.

V is TRBV29-1 and J is TRBJ2-7; 9 bases map to TRBD1. Per germline, CDR1 SQVTM and CDR2 ANQGSEA. J gave up 0 bases and V 1 base, and 4 bases lay outside the gene matches. CDR3 length: 15 amino acids. The CDR3 sequence is CSVEVRQGDSYEQYF. As DNA, the CDR3 is TGCAGCGTTGAAGTCCGACAGGGGGACTCCTACGAGCAGTACTTC.

This clone was recorded only once. CDR3 region: CASSRIGRCRGRNYEQYF. In nucleotides, the CDR3 is TGTGCCAGCAGTCGGATCGGGCGGTGCCGGGGTCGGAACTACGAGCAGTACTTC. The rearrangement joins TRBV5-6 to TRBJ2-7, with D possibly TRBD2 on 5 matching bases. This CDR3 region has 18 residues. The germline V and J ends were trimmed by 5 bases and 3 bases, with 27 bases remaining between them. Looked up from germline, CDR1 is SGHDT and CDR2 is YYEEEE.

The V gene is TRBV5-8, the J gene TRBJ2-7, with D tentatively TRBD1 (8 bases). CDR1 and CDR2 (germline): SGHTS, YDEGEE. There are 17 residues in the CDR3. The ends were cut back, 3 bases at V and 4 bases at J, with 23 bases in the middle. CDR3 protein: CASSSRPPDREGYEQYF. CDR3 nucleotides: TGTGCCAGCAGCTCCCGACCGCCGGACAGGGAGGGGTACGAGCAGTACTTC. The variable domain in full, with the rest retrieved from reference TRBV5-8 and TRBJ2-7, is EAGVTQSPTHLIKTRGQQATLRCSPISGHTSVYWYQQALGLGLQFLLWYDEGEERNRGNFPPRFSGRQFPNYSSELNVNALELEDSALYLCASSSRPPDREGYEQYFGPGTRLTVT.

The V and J genes are TRBV5-3 and TRBJ2-1; 10 bases fit TRBD1. TRBV5-3 is given ORF status, its function remaining uncertain. This CDR3 has 14 residues. The J segment lost 9 bases and the V segment lost 4 bases, leaving 7 bases of the junction unmatched. The chain's CDR3 is CARSPGTGESEQFF. Written as DNA, the CDR3 is TGTGCCAGAAGCCCCGGGACAGGGGAGAGTGAGCAGTTCTTC.

The V and J genes are TRBV29-1 and TRBJ1-1; D may be TRBD1 (5 bases). Germline V lookup: CDR1 SQVTM, CDR2 ANQGSEA. V was trimmed by 7 bases and J by 2 bases, leaving 14 bases between them. The CDR3 is 13 residues long. CDR3 residues: CSGKTAPNTEAFF. CDR3 bases: TGCAGCGGGAAGACAGCTCCTAACACTGAAGCTTTCTTT.

The gene calls are TRBV4-1 and TRBJ1-5; the D is unclear. This CDR3 region has 15 residues. V dropped 4 bases and J dropped 0 bases, with 10 bases sitting between them. The V gene's germline CDR1 is MGHRA and CDR2 YSYEKL. The CDR3 sequence is CASSLDLYSNQPQHF. As DNA, the CDR3 is TGCGCCAGCAGCCTGGACTTATATAGCAATCAGCCCCAGCATTTT.

The V gene is TRBV14, the J gene TRBJ1-1; perhaps TRBD1 as D (6 bases). CDR3 size: 13 residues. Germline CDR1 reads SGHDN; CDR2 reads FVKESK. V lost 3 bases and J 4 bases, leaving 9 bases between the germline ends. This CDR3 is CASSQQGFTEAFF. In DNA form, the CDR3 reads TGTGCCAGCAGCCAGCAGGGGTTCACTGAAGCTTTCTTT.

The chain combines TRBV6-5 with TRBJ2-5; 7 bases are shared with TRBD2. Germline CDR1 reads MNHEY; CDR2 reads SVGAGI. CDR3 length: 12 residues. V trimming: 6 bases; J trimming: 5 bases; junction bases outside the gene matches: 3. CDR3 in amino acids: CASSWGGETQYF. The CDR3 DNA reads TGTGCCAGCAGCTGGGGGGGGGAGACCCAGTACTTC.

This chain connects TRBV7-2 to TRBJ2-1, with D perhaps TRBD1 (5 bases). The V gene lost 3 bases and the J gene lost 2 bases, with 20 bases spanning the gap. CDR3 length: 18 residues. Germline CDR1 and CDR2: SGHTA and FQGNSA. This CDR3 is CASSFKTKQEQPYNEQFF. In DNA form, the CDR3 reads TGTGCCAGCAGCTTTAAAACTAAACAGGAGCAACCCTACAATGAGCAGTTCTTC. The whole variable domain, remainder taken from reference TRBV7-2 and TRBJ2-1, is GAGVSQSPSNKVTEKGKDVELRCDPISGHTALYWYRQSLGQGLEFLIYFQGNSAPDKSGLPSDRFSAERTGGSVSTLTIQRTQQEDSAVYLCASSFKTKQEQPYNEQFFGPGTRLTVL.

This clone was observed a few times. This chain links TRBV15 with TRBJ2-1, with 12 bases matching TRBD1. The CDR3 runs 21 residues. In germline, CDR1 is LNHNV, CDR2 YYDKDF (reference sequence). The ends lost 1 base at V and 0 bases at J; junction bases unmatched: 13. The CDR3 DNA reads as TGTGCCACCAGCAGAGCGCGGGGACAGGGGGCGGGCGGGAGCTCCTACAATGAGCAGTTCTTC. Amino acid sequence: CATSRARGQGAGGSSYNEQFF.

This clone was detected a few times. The chain uses TRBV5-3 and TRBJ2-7; tentatively, D is TRBD1 (6 bases). TRBV5-3 is marked as an open reading frame, function uncertain. The CDR3 extends over 16 amino acids. Trimming shortened V by 1 base and J by 0 bases, and 14 bases separated the two germline ends. The CDR3 spells CARSLIVRGHSYEQYF. DNA for the CDR3: TGTGCCAGAAGCTTGATCGTCAGGGGACACTCCTACGAGCAGTACTTC.

This clone was observed a single time. The chain has TRBV5-1 and TRBJ2-1; 12 nucleotides match TRBD2. Per the germline V gene, CDR1 is SGHRS and CDR2 is YFSETQ. CDR3 size: 17 residues. The V gene end was trimmed by 3 bases and the J gene end by 7 bases; junction bases not matched to a gene: 11. The CDR3 bases are TGCGCCAGCAGCTCCCCCCTAGCGGGGGGGCCTAGGAATGAGCAGTTCTTC. It encodes CASSSPLAGGPRNEQFF. Full variable domain (outside the CDR3, taken from reference TRBV5-1 and TRBJ2-1): KAGVTQTPRYLIKTRGQQVTLSCSPISGHRSVSWYQQTPGQGLQFLFEYFSETQRNKGNFPGRFSGRQFSNSRSEMNVSTLELGDSALYLCASSSPLAGGPRNEQFFGPGTRLTVL.

The V gene is TRBV5-4, the J gene TRBJ2-5, with 9 bases that match TRBD1. Germline CDR1 SGHNT, CDR2 YYREEE (reference sequence). V gave up 3 bases and J gave up 1 base; unmatched junction bases: 13. CDR3 length: 18 residues. DNA for the CDR3: TGTGCCAGCAGCTCCCTAAGCCCGGGACAGGGTGTCCAAGAGACCCAGTACTTC. It is translated as CASSSLSPGQGVQETQYF. The variable domain in full, with the rest retrieved from reference TRBV5-4 and TRBJ2-5, is ETGVTQSPTHLIKTRGQQVTLRCSSQSGHNTVSWYQQALGQGPQFIFQYYREEENGRGNFPPRFSGLQFPNYSSELNVNALELDDSALYLCASSSLSPGQGVQETQYFGPGTRLLVL.

J is TRBJ1-1 and V is TRBV5-6; D ambiguous. The CDR3 totals 16 residues. V was trimmed by 0 bases and J by 1 base, leaving 13 bases between them. The germline CDR1 and CDR2 sequences are SGHDT and YYEEEE. The CDR3 nucleotides are TGTGCCAGCAGCTTGGCCCGGGGATGGGGGAACACTGAAGCTTTCTTT. Protein: CASSLARGWGNTEAFF.

In its sample, this clone was seen once. V is TRBV4-3 and J is TRBJ2-5; D unresolved. Looked up from germline, CDR1 is LGHNA and CDR2 is YSLEER. Between the trimmed V and J ends, which lost 0 bases and 2 bases, there was a span of 7 bases. This CDR3 contains 14 residues. CDR3 in DNA: TGCGCCAGCAGCCAAGACCTCCGGCAAGAGACCCAGTACTTC. Translation gives CASSQDLRQETQYF.

The V gene is TRBV12-5, the J gene TRBJ2-7, with 9 bases that match TRBD1. Losses at the gene ends were 6 bases for V and 4 bases for J; bases not matched to a gene: 7. CDR1 and CDR2 from the germline V gene are LGHNT and FRNRAP. CDR3 size: 14 residues. This chain's CDR3 is CASGGQGGAYEQYF. The CDR3 DNA follows: TGTGCTAGTGGGGGACAGGGTGGCGCGTACGAGCAGTACTTC.

The chain employs TRBV7-2 and TRBJ2-7, with 10 nucleotides matching TRBD2. Trimming cost V 5 bases and J 4 bases; bases outside gene matches: 11. Germline loops: CDR1 SGHTA, CDR2 FQGNSA. The CDR3 consists of 16 residues. The CDR3, as DNA: TGTGCCAGCAGCCAGCGACCGGGACTAGCGCCGTACGAGCAGTACTTC. It translates to CASSQRPGLAPYEQYF.

Concerning this clone itself: The sample contains more than one DNA sequence encoding this CDR3. The J gene is TRBJ1-6, the V gene TRBV4-2; 7 bases map to TRBD1. The V segment lost 0 bases and the J segment 0 bases; nucleotides outside the gene matches: 14. Per germline, CDR1 LGHNA and CDR2 YNFKEQ. This CDR3 spans 21 amino acids. The CDR3 region is CASSQDRDRDALSSYNSPLHF. CDR3 bases: TGTGCCAGCAGCCAAGATCGAGACAGGGATGCGTTAAGCTCCTATAATTCACCCCTCCACTTT.

J is TRBJ2-5 and V is TRBV2, with 7 bases matching TRBD1. V gave up 4 bases and J gave up 3 bases; unmatched junction bases: 2. The CDR3 length is 13 residues. Germline CDR1 and CDR2: SNHLY and FYNNEI. In nucleotides, the CDR3 is TGTGCCAGCAGTGGTGACAGGGAAGAGACCCAGTACTTC. This gives the protein CASSGDREETQYF.